Detailed here is one TCR beta chain. Its antigen is unidentified. The data derive from a study of graft-versus-host responses after intestinal transplantation. Across the whole study: Recipients were all induced with anti-thymocyte globulin, then given tacrolimus and steroids for around three years.

Study-wide points: HvG clone declines early post-transplant were associated with peak circulating GvH levels.

Using immunoSEQ multiplex PCR, the repertoire was profiled, and TCRdb retains in-frame clones only, with some absent. The sample has under 85,000 clones; approximately 94% are singletons. Germline CDR1 is SQVTM and CDR2 is ANQGSEA. V was shortened by 2 bases and J by 3 bases, with 14 bases between the two germline ends. CDR3 size: 15 residues. The material sequenced was unstimulated CD8+ T cells sorted from spleen or lymph node cells, taken before intestinal transplant. The sequence was obtained from a human donor who received an intestinal transplant. This chain joins TRBV29-1 and TRBJ2-1; TRBD2 might be the D (6 bases). CDR3 sequence: CSVEPGPSVYNEQFF. The CDR3 DNA reads TGCAGCGTTGAACCGGGTCCTAGCGTCTACAATGAGCAGTTCTTC.